A selection of T cell receptor beta chains follows, all from one sample in a study of shared clonotypes between healthy human individuals. Repertoires were generated with immunoSEQ multiplex PCR, while TCRdb's copy carries only in-frame clones and drops some. Of roughly 700,000 clones in the sample, 74% were seen once. Sequencing was carried out using memory CD4+ T cells sorted from blood. The receptor set was obtained from a woman aged 25 to 45 in good health. Each CDR3 is given with its conserved first and last residue. The order of the fields is D gene, clone size, J gene, V gene, CDR3 DNA, CDR3 protein. D genes are given only for firm matches. Clone size, where shown, is once, few, many, or a class for clones that have expanded.

d_gene: TRBD2
abundance: NA
j_gene: TRBJ2-3
v_gene: TRBV7-3
CDR3nt: TGTGCCAGCAGCTCCGGGACTAGCGGGCCAGATACGCAGTATTTT
CDR3aa: CASSSGTSGPDTQYF

d_gene: TRBD1
abundance: NA
j_gene: TRBJ2-4
v_gene: TRBV11-1
CDR3nt: TGTGCCAGCAGGGGGACAGGGCGACCGCAAAACATTCAGTACTTC
CDR3aa: CASRGTGRPQNIQYF

d_gene: NA
abundance: once
j_gene: TRBJ2-5
v_gene: TRBV6-6
CDR3nt: TGTGCCAGCAGTTACCCGGGGGGCGGGAAAGAGACCCAGTACTTC
CDR3aa: CASSYPGGGKETQYF

d_gene: TRBD2
abundance: NA
j_gene: TRBJ2-1
v_gene: TRBV2
CDR3nt: TGTGCCAGCAGTGTATTTTGGGGACTAGCGGGAGAGAATGAGCAGTTCTTC
CDR3aa: CASSVFWGLAGENEQFF

d_gene: NA
abundance: NA
j_gene: TRBJ1-1
v_gene: TRBV11-3
CDR3nt: TGTGCCAGCAGCTTGACCGGGACAACAAACACTGAAGCTTTCTTT
CDR3aa: CASSLTGTTNTEAFF

d_gene: NA
abundance: NA
j_gene: TRBJ1-5
v_gene: TRBV5-6
CDR3nt: TGTGCCAGCAGCTTGCGACTAAACAGCAATCAGCCCCAGCATTTT
CDR3aa: CASSLRLNSNQPQHF

d_gene: TRBD1
abundance: NA
j_gene: TRBJ2-1
v_gene: TRBV10-3
CDR3nt: TGTGCCATCAGGCGGACAGGGCAGGGCAATGAGCAGTTCTTC
CDR3aa: CAIRRTGQGNEQFF

d_gene: TRBD2
abundance: once
j_gene: TRBJ2-1
v_gene: TRBV7-9
CDR3nt: TGTGCCAGCAGTGAGGGCGGGAGCGCAAGGGGAAATGAGCAGTTCTTC
CDR3aa: CASSEGGSARGNEQFF

d_gene: NA
abundance: NA
j_gene: TRBJ2-7
v_gene: TRBV27
CDR3nt: TGTGCCAGCCAGGCCTCCACCTACGAGCAGTACTTC
CDR3aa: CASQASTYEQYF

d_gene: NA
abundance: NA
j_gene: TRBJ1-5
v_gene: TRBV7-9
CDR3nt: TGTGCCAGCAGCGATACAGGCTTAGCCCCAGCAGCCCAGCATTTT
CDR3aa: CASSDTGLAPAAQHF

d_gene: TRBD1
abundance: NA
j_gene: TRBJ2-1
v_gene: TRBV7-2
CDR3nt: TGTGCCAGCAGCTTAGTGGGACAGGGGGCCTATGAGCAGTTCTTC
CDR3aa: CASSLVGQGAYEQFF

d_gene: TRBD2
abundance: once
j_gene: TRBJ2-1
v_gene: TRBV25-1
CDR3nt: TGTGCCAGCAGTGCGACTAGCGGGAGTCGAATGGGGGGCGATGAGCAGTTCTTC
CDR3aa: CASSATSGSRMGGDEQFF

d_gene: NA
abundance: NA
j_gene: TRBJ2-7
v_gene: TRBV5-4
CDR3nt: TGTGCCAGCAGCTGGGCAGGGGCGACCTACGAGCAGTACTTC
CDR3aa: CASSWAGATYEQYF

d_gene: NA
abundance: few
j_gene: TRBJ2-7
v_gene: TRBV30
CDR3nt: TGTGCCTGGACTTGGACAGAACAACTCTACGAGCAGTACTTC
CDR3aa: CAWTWTEQLYEQYF

d_gene: NA
abundance: NA
j_gene: TRBJ2-3
v_gene: TRBV15
CDR3nt: TGTGCCACCAGCAGAGAGGGAACCCGGGGTACGCAGTATTTT
CDR3aa: CATSREGTRGTQYF